The 26 T cell receptor beta chains given below trace back to one sample, sequenced in a study of a mutant IDH1 vaccine in newly diagnosed glioma. As to time point: baseline, week 1 (first vaccination visit). Treatment reported: pre-vaccination baseline after standard-of-care therapy. The table came from immunoSEQ multiplex PCR; TCRdb's copy has only in-frame clones and leaves some out. Of tens of thousands of clones listed, roughly 93% are singletons. The material was PBMCs, obtained from a glioma patient treated with radiotherapy, temozolomide or both. These receptors were collected from a man aged 35-49 years with glioma.

This chain uses TRBV7-3 with TRBJ2-3, with D perhaps given as TRBD1 or TRBD2 (6 bases each). V gave up 5 bases and J gave up 7 bases, with 13 bases separating them. The V gene's germline CDR1 is SGHTA and CDR2 FQGTGA. The CDR3 is made up of 13 amino acids. CDR3 in DNA: TGTGCCAGCAGCATGAGGGGGGCCTATACGCAGTATTTT. Translated: CASSMRGAYTQYF. Combining the CDR3 with reference TRBV7-3 and TRBJ2-3 gives the whole variable domain GAGVSQTPSNKVTEKGKYVELRCDPISGHTALYWYRQSLGQGPEFLIYFQGTGAADDSGLPNDRFFAVRPEGSVSTLKIQRTERGDSAVYLCASSMRGAYTQYFGPGTRLTVL.

The rearrangement joins TRBV29-1 to TRBJ1-1; tentative D call: TRBD1 (6 bases). Germline CDR1 reads SQVTM; CDR2 reads ANQGSEA. CDR3 length: 15 residues. The V and J ends lost 7 bases and 4 bases respectively, with 22 bases between them. Here the CDR3 DNA reads TGCAGCGCCGAGCTTAGACAGGCTCTGGGCACTGAAGCTTTCTTT. This translates into CSAELRQALGTEAFF.

The chain recombines TRBV2 with TRBJ2-3, with TRBD2 as a possible D gene (5 bases). The CDR3 runs to 13 residues. Per germline, CDR1 SNHLY and CDR2 FYNNEI. The V gene lost 6 bases and the J gene lost 0 bases, with 7 bases spanning the gap. Here the CDR3 DNA reads TGTGCCAGCAGCGGGGAAAGCACAGATACGCAGTATTTT. Translating gives CASSGESTDTQYF.

The chain couples TRBV30 to TRBJ2-3; weak D call: TRBD1 (5 bases). The CDR3 covers 15 residues. CDR1 and CDR2 from the germline V gene are GTSNPN and SVGIG (reference sequence). Trimming took off 0 bases at V and 0 bases at J, with 10 bases between the two ends. CDR3 coding DNA: TGTGCCTGGAGTGTAGGGCCAGGGAGCACAGATACGCAGTATTTT. Amino acids: CAWSVGPGSTDTQYF.

The V and J genes are TRBV11-3 and TRBJ2-1; 14 bases are shared with TRBD2. The CDR3 spans 16 residues. CDR1 is SGHNT and CDR2 is YENEEA in the germline V gene. V shed 5 bases and J 9 bases; nucleotides not matched to a gene: 9. The CDR3 reads CASSTGLAGAPSEQFF. As DNA, the CDR3 is TGTGCCAGCAGCACGGGACTAGCGGGGGCCCCGAGTGAGCAGTTCTTC.

The chain couples TRBV7-9 to TRBJ2-1; TRBD2 aligns across 8 bases. The V gene's germline CDR1 is SEHNR and CDR2 FQNEAQ (reference sequence). After removal of 0 bases from V and 1 base from J, the junction contained 5 bases not matched to a gene. This CDR3 comprises 17 residues. CDR3 nucleotides: TGTGCCAGCAGCTTAGCTCATATAGCGGGGTCCTACAATGAGCAGTTCTTC. It codes for CASSLAHIAGSYNEQFF.

The rearrangement uses TRBV29-1 and TRBJ2-7, with 9 positions matching TRBD1. Germline V gene sequence: CDR1 SQVTM, CDR2 ANQGSEA. The CDR3 runs to 12 residues. Unmatched junction bases numbered 5, after V lost 7 bases and J lost 4 bases. CDR3 DNA: TGCAGCGGGACAGGGGCCTCGTACGAGCAGTACTTC. The encoded protein is CSGTGASYEQYF.

This chain links TRBV29-1 with TRBJ1-2; D is possibly TRBD1 (6 bases). This CDR3 contains 12 residues. The V end lost 4 bases, the J end lost 8 bases, and 14 bases lay between the germline ends. Germline CDR1 SQVTM, CDR2 ANQGSEA. The DNA of the CDR3 is TGCAGCGTTGGGGGGACATTTGGGGGCTACACCTTC. This encodes CSVGGTFGGYTF.

V gene TRBV10-3 combines with J gene TRBJ2-3; perhaps TRBD2 as D (5 bases). The germline CDR1 and CDR2 sequences are ENHRY and SYGVKD. CDR3 length: 13 amino acids. Trimming left V 10 bases short and J 4 bases short, with 15 bases between. CDR3 region: CATLVVPPDTQYF. DNA of the CDR3: TGTGCCACACTAGTAGTCCCCCCAGATACGCAGTATTTT.

CDR3 region: CASSPNGGQSSGNTIYF. CDR3 nucleotide sequence: TGCGCCAGCAGCCCCAACGGGGGTCAGAGCTCTGGAAACACCATATATTTT. The V gene is TRBV5-1, the J gene TRBJ1-3; perhaps TRBD1 as D (5 bases). Germline CDR1 and CDR2: SGHRS and YFSETQ. This CDR3 region has 17 residues. V was trimmed by 4 bases and J by 0 bases, leaving 17 bases between them.

The chain combines TRBV9 with TRBJ2-7; D possibly matches TRBD1 or TRBD2 (6 bases each). V was clipped by 4 bases and J by 6 bases, with 14 bases between them. CDR1 is SGDLS, CDR2 YYNGEE, per germline. The CDR3 runs to 13 residues. The CDR3 region is CASSQGRDFEQYF. For the CDR3, the DNA is TGTGCCAGCAGCCAGGGGCGGGACTTCGAGCAGTACTTC.

This sequence joins TRBV5-8 and TRBJ2-3; D gene unclear. Trimming pared 4 bases from V and 1 base from J, leaving 16 bases between. Looked up from germline, CDR1 is SGHTS and CDR2 is YDEGEE. CDR3 length: 16 residues. The CDR3, as DNA: TGTGCCAGCAGCACCAATAGCAATGGTCGCACAGATACGCAGTATTTT. This sequence encodes CASSTNSNGRTDTQYF.

This clone has just one count. The V gene is TRBV18, the J gene TRBJ1-4; D uncertain. V lost 3 bases and J 8 bases, leaving 13 bases between the germline ends. Looked up from germline, CDR1 is KGHSH and CDR2 is LQKENI. This CDR3 region has 14 residues. CDR3 sequence reads: CASSPQVAGEKLFF. The DNA for the CDR3 is TGTGCCAGCTCACCCCAGGTGGCAGGCGAAAAACTGTTTTTT. Using reference TRBV18 and TRBJ1-4 for the parts outside the CDR3, the full variable domain is NAGVMQNPRHLVRRRGQEARLRCSPMKGHSHVYWYRQLPEEGLKFMVYLQKENIIDESGMPKERFSAEFPKEGPSILRIQQVVRGDSAAYFCASSPQVAGEKLFFGSGTQLSVL.

The chain combines TRBV30 with TRBJ1-5; possible D gene TRBD1, 6 bases. The CDR3 length is 14 residues. Per the germline V gene, CDR1 is GTSNPN and CDR2 is SVGIG (reference sequence). With 2 bases removed from V and 9 bases from J, the gap between germline ends came to 17 bases. The CDR3 region has the DNA TGTGCCTGGAGTTCGGGGCAGGGGCAAGGGCCCCAGCATTTT. Protein sequence: CAWSSGQGQGPQHF.

The CDR3 loop is CASSQENRGRETQYF. The DNA of the CDR3 is TGCGCCAGCAGCCAAGAGAACAGGGGGCGGGAGACCCAGTACTTC. This chain uses TRBV4-3 with TRBJ2-5; 9 positions match TRBD1. The trim removed 0 bases at V and 5 bases at J, leaving 4 bases unmatched. This CDR3 comprises 15 residues. Germline lookup yields CDR1 LGHNA and CDR2 YSLEER.

J is TRBJ2-6 and V is TRBV7-2; TRBD2 is a possible D gene (6 bases). Trimming stripped 1 base from V and 3 bases from J, with 13 bases between. The CDR3 has 17 amino acids. Germline V gives CDR1 SGHTA, CDR2 FQGNSA. The CDR3: CASSLEEFGSGANVLTF. The CDR3 bases are TGTGCCAGCAGCTTAGAGGAGTTCGGGAGTGGGGCCAACGTCCTGACTTTC.

This sequence joins TRBV4-3 and TRBJ1-1, with D possibly being TRBD1 (5 bases). The CDR3 spans 16 residues. With 1 base removed from V and 7 bases from J, the gap between germline ends came to 19 bases. Per the germline V gene, CDR1 is LGHNA and CDR2 is YSLEER. DNA of the CDR3: TGCGCCAGCAGCCAAGCCTCTGTCACAGGCAGGTATGAAGCTTTCTTT. It is translated as CASSQASVTGRYEAFF.

V gene TRBV5-4 combines with J gene TRBJ2-2; the D gene is possibly TRBD2 (6 bases). Trimming removed 7 bases from V and 4 bases from J, with 23 bases in between. The CDR3 spans 17 residues. Germline V CDR1 and CDR2: SGHNT, YYREEE (reference sequence). CDR3 DNA sequence: TGTGCCAGCGGCGGGACCACGACAGCGAGGGCCACCGGGGAGCTGTTTTTT. The encoded protein is CASGGTTTARATGELFF.

This chain joins TRBV18 and TRBJ2-2; D is unresolved. CDR1 KGHSH and CDR2 LQKENI come from the germline V gene. Trimming took off 6 bases at V and 1 base at J, with 15 bases between the two ends. This CDR3 contains 16 residues. DNA of the CDR3: TGTGCCAGCTCCCGCCAGAGGTTTCAGAACACCGGGGAGCTGTTTTTT. This gives the protein CASSRQRFQNTGELFF.

V gene TRBV2 combines with J gene TRBJ1-5, with D unclear. CDR1 is SNHLY and CDR2 is FYNNEI in the germline V gene. Trimming shortened V by 8 bases and J by 4 bases, and 15 bases separated the two germline ends. The CDR3 extends over 14 amino acids. The CDR3 reads CASGPVEGNQPQHF. As DNA, the CDR3 is TGTGCCAGCGGGCCAGTCGAGGGAAATCAGCCCCAGCATTTT.

The V gene is TRBV5-5, the J gene TRBJ1-1, with a possible D match to TRBD1 (6 bases). Per germline, CDR1 SGHKS and CDR2 YYEKEE (reference sequence). The CDR3 has 15 residues. The V gene lost 4 bases and the J gene lost 11 bases, with 24 bases spanning the gap. The CDR3 nucleotides read TGTGCCAGCAGCGATGGGACATACCCCGCTGAAGACGCTTTCTTT. It translates to CASSDGTYPAEDAFF.

This clone was seen a single time. The J gene is TRBJ2-7, the V gene TRBV7-2; D is possibly TRBD1 (5 bases). Germline-derived CDR1 and CDR2 are SGHTA and FQGNSA. This CDR3 region has 14 residues. V was pared by 5 bases and J by 1 base, with 12 bases between. The CDR3 loop reads CASSPQTASYEQYF. In DNA form, the CDR3 reads TGTGCCAGCAGCCCCCAGACAGCTTCCTACGAGCAGTACTTC.

The J gene is TRBJ2-1, the V gene TRBV7-2; TRBD2 agrees at 8 bases. The V gene's germline CDR1 is SGHTA and CDR2 FQGNSA. Trimming at V came to 5 bases and at J to 5 bases, leaving 5 bases not matched to a gene. The CDR3 runs to 14 residues. The CDR3 coding sequence is TGTGCCAGCAGCCCAGGACTAGCCAACAATGAGCAGTTCTTC. Its translation: CASSPGLANNEQFF.

The gene calls are TRBV11-2 and TRBJ2-2; D gene unclear. The CDR3 spans 14 residues. Trimming took 1 base from V and 7 from J, leaving 10 bases between them. CDR1 is SGHAT and CDR2 is FQNNGV in the germline V gene. CDR3: CASSLGRYRGELFF. CDR3 nucleotides: TGTGCCAGCAGCTTAGGAAGGTACCGCGGGGAGCTGTTTTTT. Based on the CDR3 plus reference TRBV11-2 and TRBJ2-2, the full variable domain is EAGVAQSPRYKIIEKRQSVAFWCNPISGHATLYWYQQILGQGPKLLIQFQNNGVVDDSQLPKDRFSAERLKGVDSTLKIQPAKLEDSAVYLCASSLGRYRGELFFGEGSRLTVL.

The V and J genes are TRBV19 and TRBJ2-3; D possibly matches TRBD1 or TRBD2 (6 bases each). CDR3 length equals 15 residues. Looked up from germline, CDR1 is LNHDA and CDR2 is SQIVND (reference sequence). With 2 bases removed from V and 5 bases from J, the gap between germline ends came to 14 bases. CDR3: CASSILGGAGDTQYF. The CDR3 DNA reads as TGTGCCAGTAGTATACTCGGGGGCGCAGGAGATACGCAGTATTTT.

The rearrangement joins TRBV5-1 to TRBJ2-7, with TRBD1 matching over 10 bases. From germline, CDR1 is SGHRS and CDR2 YFSETQ. Trimming removed 1 base from V and 7 bases from J; junction bases left unmatched: 8. The CDR3 runs to 15 residues. CDR3 nucleotides: TGCGCCAGCAGCTTGACCGGGACAGGGGCGATGGAGCAGTACTTC. This codes for CASSLTGTGAMEQYF.